Following are 26 T cell receptor beta chains from one sample sequenced in a study of OX40 agonist ivuxolimab in advanced cancers. Clones were read by immunoSEQ multiplex PCR, and TCRdb kept only the in-frame ones, dropping some. The profile covers around 32,000 clones, with around 90% appearing a single time and about 28% taken by the ten largest. Sequencing was performed on CD4+ or CD8+ T cells sorted from blood, taken in a trial of the OX40 agonist ivuxolimab. These receptors were obtained from an adult with an advanced solid tumor such as melanoma, head and neck, liver or kidney cancer.

J is TRBJ2-3 and V is TRBV9; D might be TRBD2 (5 bases). This CDR3 has 15 residues. V gave up 7 bases and J gave up 0 bases, with 15 bases separating them. Germline lookup yields CDR1 SGDLS and CDR2 YYNGEE. The CDR3 DNA follows: TGTGCCAGCGGAGGTGGGCGGGCTAGCACAGATACGCAGTATTTT. The encoded protein is CASGGGRASTDTQYF. Using reference TRBV9 and TRBJ2-3 for the parts outside the CDR3, the full variable domain is DSGVTQTPKHLITATGQRVTLRCSPRSGDLSVYWYQQSLDQGLQFLIQYYNGEERAKGNILERFSAQQFPDLHSELNLSSLELGDSALYFCASGGGRASTDTQYFGPGTRLTVL.

This clone was detected once. V is TRBV11-2 and J is TRBJ1-1; 8 bases map to TRBD1. The CDR3 consists of 17 residues. V shed 3 bases, J shed 5 bases, and the junction held 14 bases outside the gene matches. CDR1 and CDR2 (germline): SGHAT, FQNNGV. In DNA form, the CDR3 reads TGTGCCAGCAGCTTCCATAAAGGGACGACAGGGGTGACTGAAGCTTTCTTT. This codes for CASSFHKGTTGVTEAFF.

The chain recombines TRBV28 with TRBJ2-1; 9 bases are shared with TRBD2. This CDR3 region has 14 residues. V lost 4 bases, J lost 8 bases, and 6 bases stayed unmatched. Per germline, CDR1 MDHEN and CDR2 SYDVKM. The CDR3 reads CASSSLAGGDEQFF. CDR3 coding DNA: TGTGCCAGCAGTTCCCTGGCGGGAGGGGATGAGCAGTTCTTC.

V and J are TRBV19 and TRBJ2-5; D gene uncertain. With 7 bases removed from V and 5 bases from J, the gap between germline ends came to 14 bases. The CDR3 consists of 13 residues. Germline loops: CDR1 LNHDA, CDR2 SQIVND (reference sequence). CDR3 region: CASTHTGLETQYF. The CDR3 region has the DNA TGTGCCAGTACTCACACGGGTTTGGAGACCCAGTACTTC.

The rearrangement joins TRBV25-1 to TRBJ1-1; no reliable D call. The V gene's germline CDR1 is MGHDK and CDR2 SYGVNS. V was clipped by 4 bases and J by 5 bases, with 11 bases between them. This CDR3 has 13 amino acids. The DNA for the CDR3 is TGTGCCAGCAGTGGTCTAGGGAGGACTGAAGCTTTCTTT. Translated: CASSGLGRTEAFF. Full variable domain (outside the CDR3, taken from reference TRBV25-1 and TRBJ1-1): EADIYQTPRYLVIGTGKKITLECSQTMGHDKMYWYQQDPGMELHLIHYSYGVNSTEKGDLSSESTVSRIRTEHFPLTLESARPSHTSQYLCASSGLGRTEAFFGQGTRLTVV.

This clone was seen more than once but under ten times. The chain joins TRBV15 to TRBJ1-4; D not certain. From germline, CDR1 is LNHNV and CDR2 YYDKDF (reference sequence). CDR3 length: 14 residues. V was cut by 4 bases and J by 5 bases, with 11 bases left in between. The CDR3 reads CATSNVPGNEKLFF. The DNA for the CDR3 is TGTGCCACCAGCAATGTTCCGGGGAATGAAAAACTGTTTTTT.

CDR3 region: CASSLLSGNEQYF. CDR3 bases: TGTGCCAGCAGTTTATTATCCGGTAACGAGCAGTACTTC. This chain links TRBV27 with TRBJ2-7; D not certain. The germline V and J ends were trimmed by 1 base and 5 bases, with 9 bases remaining between them. The CDR3 is 13 amino acids. Germline CDR1 is MNHEY and CDR2 is SMNVEV (reference sequence).

V gene TRBV5-4 combines with J gene TRBJ2-1; 10 nucleotides match TRBD2. After removal of 2 bases from V and 7 bases from J, the junction contained 12 bases not matched to a gene. The CDR3 spans 17 residues. Germline V CDR1 and CDR2: SGHNT, YYREEE (reference sequence). CDR3 nucleotides: TGTGCCAGCAGCTTTTTCAGCGGGGGGGCCAGGTTTAATGAGCAGTTCTTC. Encoded protein: CASSFFSGGARFNEQFF.

The gene calls are TRBV21-1 and TRBJ2-7; TRBD2, the table's D call, was not compared with the DNA. TRBV21-1 counts as a pseudogene. The CDR3 is 18 residues long. This CDR3 reads CASSKGSSGGAASYEQYF. Here the CDR3 DNA reads TGTGCCAGCAGCAAAGGCAGTAGCGGGGGGGCAGCCAGCTACGAGCAGTACTTC.

The rearrangement links TRBV5-6 to TRBJ2-3; D call uncertain. The CDR3 is made up of 16 amino acids. Germline CDR1 SGHDT, CDR2 YYEEEE. Deletions cut 4 bases from V and 3 bases from J, with 18 bases between. The CDR3 spells CASSPTALPPTDTQYF. CDR3 in DNA: TGTGCCAGCAGCCCAACGGCCCTACCCCCGACAGATACGCAGTATTTT.

This chain uses TRBV10-2 with TRBJ1-2; D gene ambiguous. Trimming stripped 3 bases from V and 5 bases from J, with 7 bases between. The CDR3 runs to 12 residues. Germline lookup yields CDR1 WSHSY and CDR2 SAAADI. The CDR3 loop reads CASSEGGYGYTF. The DNA for the CDR3 is TGCGCCAGCAGTGAAGGAGGGTATGGCTACACCTTC.

This chain uses TRBV13 with TRBJ2-5; the D gene is possibly TRBD1 (5 bases). V lost 5 bases to trimming and J lost 4 bases, with 11 bases between them. The germline gives CDR1 PRHDT, CDR2 FYEKMQ (reference sequence). CDR3 length equals 13 residues. The CDR3 loop reads CASSMTVRETQYF. The CDR3 coding sequence is TGTGCCAGCAGCATGACAGTGAGAGAGACCCAGTACTTC.

The chain carries TRBV11-2 and TRBJ1-2, with D possibly matching TRBD1 (6 bases). The CDR3 is 11 amino acids. CDR1 SGHAT and CDR2 FQNNGV come from the germline V gene. V lost 5 bases and J lost 13, with 14 bases in between. CDR3 in DNA: TGTGCCAGCAGCGTACAGGGTGAGGTCACCTTC. Its protein product is CASSVQGEVTF. The whole variable domain, filled in from reference TRBV11-2 and TRBJ1-2, reads EAGVAQSPRYKIIEKRQSVAFWCNPISGHATLYWYQQILGQGPKLLIQFQNNGVVDDSQLPKDRFSAERLKGVDSTLKIQPAKLEDSAVYLCASSVQGEVTFGSGTRLTVV.

The chain joins TRBV10-2 to TRBJ2-7; D is perhaps TRBD1 or TRBD2 (6 bases each). Germline CDR1 and CDR2: WSHSY and SAAADI. Between the trimmed V and J ends, which lost 8 bases and 2 bases, there was a span of 13 bases. The CDR3 contains 13 residues. CDR3 loop: CASSGGQTYEQYF. CDR3 bases: TGCGCCAGCTCCGGGGGCCAAACCTACGAGCAGTACTTC.

Only one count was recorded for this clone. The chain uses TRBV4-2 and TRBJ2-2; D is undetermined. The germline V gene encodes CDR1 LGHNA and CDR2 YNFKEQ. This CDR3 has 14 amino acids. Trimming took off 0 bases at V and 4 bases at J, with 6 bases between the two ends. CDR3 DNA: TGTGCCAGCAGCCAAGAAGACCGCACCGGGGAGCTGTTTTTT. Its translation: CASSQEDRTGELFF.

This clone was observed a handful of times. In the same sample, other DNA sequences code for this CDR3. This CDR3 reads CASSHNTGELFF. CDR3 nucleotide sequence: TGCGCCAGCAGTCATAACACCGGGGAGCTGTTTTTT. The V gene is TRBV4-1, the J gene TRBJ2-2; no reliable D call. This CDR3 contains 12 residues. V lost 6 bases and J lost 2, with 4 bases in between. Germline assignment: CDR1 MGHRA and CDR2 YSYEKL.

In this sample, this clone turned up once. V gene TRBV21-1 combines with J gene TRBJ2-6. TRBV21-1 is labeled a pseudogene. The CDR3 spans 16 residues. Here the CDR3 reads CASSPQPDGGANVLTF. In DNA form, the CDR3 reads TGTGCCAGCAGCCCCCAACCGGATGGCGGGGCCAACGTCCTGACTTTC.

The chain joins TRBV4-1 to TRBJ1-1, with D unresolved. Trimming left V 0 bases short and J 8 bases short, with 13 bases between. The CDR3 runs 14 residues. Per germline, CDR1 MGHRA and CDR2 YSYEKL. The CDR3 region is CASSQDRSQTEAFF. CDR3 DNA: TGCGCCAGCAGCCAAGACAGAAGCCAGACAGAAGCTTTCTTT.

J is TRBJ2-3 and V is TRBV14; D ambiguous. Trimming removed 0 bases from V and 5 bases from J, with 6 bases in between. The CDR3 is 13 residues long. Germline V CDR1 and CDR2: SGHDN, FVKESK. The CDR3: CASSQDGVDTQYF. In nucleotides, the CDR3 is TGTGCCAGCAGCCAAGATGGGGTAGATACGCAGTATTTT.

The CDR3 DNA sequence: TGTGCCAGCAGTCGGGGACTAGGGGGATACGAGCAGTACTTC. This translates into CASSRGLGGYEQYF. V usage is TRBV28 and J usage is TRBJ2-7, with TRBD2 matching over 8 bases. The CDR3 covers 14 residues. The germline V gene has CDR1 MDHEN and CDR2 SYDVKM. V lost 5 bases, J lost 4 bases, and 7 bases stayed unmatched.

The rearrangement uses TRBV27 and TRBJ2-4, with 11 bases that match TRBD2. J was trimmed by 6 bases and V by 5 bases; bases with no gene match: 3. The CDR3 is 14 residues long. The germline V gene encodes CDR1 MNHEY and CDR2 SMNVEV (reference sequence). For the CDR3, the DNA is TGTGCCAGCAGTCTAACTAGCGGGAGAAACATTCAGTACTTC. Translated, it gives CASSLTSGRNIQYF.

The chain has TRBV2 and TRBJ1-1, with D possibly TRBD1 on 5 matching bases. Trimming took off 3 bases at V and 4 bases at J, with 18 bases between the two ends. This CDR3 is 16 amino acids long. Germline V gene lookup returns CDR1 SNHLY and CDR2 FYNNEI. The CDR3 here is CASSDAPGSEGTEAFF. The DNA for the CDR3 is TGTGCCAGCAGTGATGCCCCAGGGTCCGAGGGCACTGAAGCTTTCTTT. The variable domain in full, with the rest retrieved from reference TRBV2 and TRBJ1-1, is EPEVTQTPSHQVTQMGQEVILRCVPISNHLYFYWYRQILGQKVEFLVSFYNNEISEKSEIFDDQFSVERPDGSNFTLKIRSTKLEDSAMYFCASSDAPGSEGTEAFFGQGTRLTVV.

This clone occurred once. This rearrangement joins TRBV27 to TRBJ1-5; 9 nucleotides agree with TRBD1. Germline V gives CDR1 MNHEY, CDR2 SMNVEV (reference sequence). CDR3 size: 16 residues. The junction had 14 bases not matched to a gene; V was cut back by 3 bases and J by 11 bases. CDR3 amino acids: CASSLRGQGLNTTQHF. DNA for the CDR3: TGTGCCAGCAGTTTGAGGGGACAGGGCCTTAATACGACCCAGCATTTT.

J is TRBJ2-7 and V is TRBV7-2; TRBD2 might be the D (6 bases). V dropped 5 bases and J dropped 5 bases, with 13 bases sitting between them. Germline CDR1 SGHTA, CDR2 FQGNSA. The CDR3 spans 13 residues. The CDR3 DNA follows: TGTGCCAGCAGCGGGGGGATAAGGCACGAGCAGTACTTC. Translation: CASSGGIRHEQYF.

The chain links TRBV6-5 to TRBJ2-3; 7 nucleotides align to TRBD2. The ends lost 4 bases at V and 1 base at J; junction bases unmatched: 5. This CDR3 region has 15 residues. Looked up from germline, CDR1 is MNHEY and CDR2 is SVGAGI. The CDR3 loop reads CASSSRSGGTDTQYF. Here the CDR3 DNA reads TGTGCCAGCAGTTCTCGAAGCGGGGGCACAGATACGCAGTATTTT.

V gene TRBV29-1 combines with J gene TRBJ2-7, with D possibly being TRBD1 (6 bases). V dropped 7 bases and J dropped 3 bases, with 22 bases sitting between them. The V gene's germline CDR1 is SQVTM and CDR2 ANQGSEA. The CDR3 runs to 15 residues. The CDR3 DNA reads as TGCAGCGGGGAAGCGGACAGACTCACGAACTACGAGCAGTACTTC. It yields the protein CSGEADRLTNYEQYF.